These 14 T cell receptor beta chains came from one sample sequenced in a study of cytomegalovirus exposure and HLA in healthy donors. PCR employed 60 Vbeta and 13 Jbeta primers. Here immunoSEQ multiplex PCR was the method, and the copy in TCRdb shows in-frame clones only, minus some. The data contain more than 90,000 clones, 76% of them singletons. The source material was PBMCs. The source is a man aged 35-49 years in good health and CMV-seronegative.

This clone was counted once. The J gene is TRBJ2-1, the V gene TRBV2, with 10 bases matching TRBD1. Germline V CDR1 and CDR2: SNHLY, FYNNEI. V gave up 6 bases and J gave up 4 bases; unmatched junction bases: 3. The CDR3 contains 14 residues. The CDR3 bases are TGTGCCAGCAGCCGACAGGGGGCTTACAATGAGCAGTTCTTC. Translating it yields CASSRQGAYNEQFF.

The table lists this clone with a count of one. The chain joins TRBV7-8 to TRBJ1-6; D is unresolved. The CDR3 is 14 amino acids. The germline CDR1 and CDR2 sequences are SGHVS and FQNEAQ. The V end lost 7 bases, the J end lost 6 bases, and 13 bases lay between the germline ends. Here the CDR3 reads CASTPARVNSPLHF. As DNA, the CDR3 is TGTGCCAGCACCCCCGCACGGGTTAATTCACCCCTCCACTTT.

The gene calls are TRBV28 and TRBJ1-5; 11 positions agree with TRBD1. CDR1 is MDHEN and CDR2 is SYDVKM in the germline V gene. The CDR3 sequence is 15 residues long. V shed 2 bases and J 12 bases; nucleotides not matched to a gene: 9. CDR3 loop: CASSLGTGGYKNQHF. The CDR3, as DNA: TGTGCCAGCAGTTTAGGGACAGGGGGGTATAAGAACCAGCATTTT.

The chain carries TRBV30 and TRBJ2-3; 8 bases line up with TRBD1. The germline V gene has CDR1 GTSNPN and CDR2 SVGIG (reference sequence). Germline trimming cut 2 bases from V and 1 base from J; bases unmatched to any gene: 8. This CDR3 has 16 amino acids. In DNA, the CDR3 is TGTGCCTGGAGTATCAGCTCGGGACAGGGCACAGATACGCAGTATTTT. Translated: CAWSISSGQGTDTQYF.

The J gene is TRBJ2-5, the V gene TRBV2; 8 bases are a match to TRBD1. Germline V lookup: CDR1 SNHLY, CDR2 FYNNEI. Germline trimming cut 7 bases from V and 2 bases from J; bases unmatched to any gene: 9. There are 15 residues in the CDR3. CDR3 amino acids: CASTQEGQGQETQYF. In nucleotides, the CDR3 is TGTGCCAGCACCCAAGAAGGACAGGGTCAAGAGACCCAGTACTTC.

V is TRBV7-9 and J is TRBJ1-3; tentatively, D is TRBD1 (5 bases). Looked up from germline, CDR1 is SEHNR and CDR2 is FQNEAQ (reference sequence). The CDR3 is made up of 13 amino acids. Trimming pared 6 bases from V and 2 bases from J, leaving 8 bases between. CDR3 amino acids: CASREGTGNTIYF. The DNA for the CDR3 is TGTGCCAGCAGGGAGGGGACTGGAAACACCATATATTTT.

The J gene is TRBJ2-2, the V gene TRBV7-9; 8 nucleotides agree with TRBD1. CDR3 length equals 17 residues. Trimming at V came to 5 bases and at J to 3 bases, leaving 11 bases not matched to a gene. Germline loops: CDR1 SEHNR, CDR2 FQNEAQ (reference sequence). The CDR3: CASSGPQGGSDTGELFF. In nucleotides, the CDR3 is TGTGCCAGCAGCGGTCCACAGGGGGGATCGGACACCGGGGAGCTGTTTTTT.

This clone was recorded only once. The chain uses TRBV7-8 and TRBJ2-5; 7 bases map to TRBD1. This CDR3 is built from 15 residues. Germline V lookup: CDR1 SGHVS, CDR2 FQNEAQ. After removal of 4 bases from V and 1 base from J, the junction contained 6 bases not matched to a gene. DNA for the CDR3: TGTGCCAGCAGCTCCGGGACAGTGGGCCAAGAGACCCAGTACTTC. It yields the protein CASSSGTVGQETQYF.

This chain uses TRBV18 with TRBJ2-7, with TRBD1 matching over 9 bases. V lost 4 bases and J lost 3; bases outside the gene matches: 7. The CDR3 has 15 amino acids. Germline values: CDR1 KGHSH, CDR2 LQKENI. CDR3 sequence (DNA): TGTGCCAGCTCACTGGACAGGGGACCTATCTACGAGCAGTACGTC. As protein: CASSLDRGPIYEQYV.

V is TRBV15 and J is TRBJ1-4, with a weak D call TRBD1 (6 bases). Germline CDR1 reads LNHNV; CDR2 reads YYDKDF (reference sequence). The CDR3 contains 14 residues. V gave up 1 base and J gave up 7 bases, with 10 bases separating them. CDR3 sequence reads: CATSRVGTFEKLFF. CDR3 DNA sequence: TGTGCCACCAGCAGAGTTGGGACATTTGAAAAACTGTTTTTT.

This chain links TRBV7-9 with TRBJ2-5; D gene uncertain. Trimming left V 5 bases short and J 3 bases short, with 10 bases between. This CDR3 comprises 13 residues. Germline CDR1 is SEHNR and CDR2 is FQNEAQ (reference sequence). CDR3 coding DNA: TGTGCCAGCAGCCCCCCGCGCAAAGAGACCCAGTACTTC. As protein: CASSPPRKETQYF. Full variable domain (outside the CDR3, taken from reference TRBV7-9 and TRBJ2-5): DTGVSQNPRHKITKRGQNVTFRCDPISEHNRLYWYRQTLGQGPEFLTYFQNEAQLEKSRLLSDRFSAERPKGSFSTLEIQRTEQGDSAMYLCASSPPRKETQYFGPGTRLLVL.

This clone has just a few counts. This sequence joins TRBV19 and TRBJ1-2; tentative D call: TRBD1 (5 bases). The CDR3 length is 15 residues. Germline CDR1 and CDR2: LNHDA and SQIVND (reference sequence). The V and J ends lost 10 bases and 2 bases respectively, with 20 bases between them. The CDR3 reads CATQGVGFSNYGYTF. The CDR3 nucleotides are TGTGCCACCCAAGGGGTAGGGTTTTCGAACTATGGCTACACCTTC.

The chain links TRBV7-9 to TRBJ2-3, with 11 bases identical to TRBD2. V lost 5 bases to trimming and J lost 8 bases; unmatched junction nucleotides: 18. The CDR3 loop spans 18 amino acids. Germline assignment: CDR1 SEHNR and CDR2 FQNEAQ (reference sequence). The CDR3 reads CASSNRDGYLAGGGTQYF. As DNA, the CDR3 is TGTGCCAGCAGCAACCGGGACGGGTATCTAGCGGGGGGAGGTACGCAGTATTTT. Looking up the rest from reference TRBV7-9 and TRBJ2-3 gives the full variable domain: DTGVSQNPRHKITKRGQNVTFRCDPISEHNRLYWYRQTLGQGPEFLTYFQNEAQLEKSRLLSDRFSAERPKGSFSTLEIQRTEQGDSAMYLCASSNRDGYLAGGGTQYFGPGTRLTVL.

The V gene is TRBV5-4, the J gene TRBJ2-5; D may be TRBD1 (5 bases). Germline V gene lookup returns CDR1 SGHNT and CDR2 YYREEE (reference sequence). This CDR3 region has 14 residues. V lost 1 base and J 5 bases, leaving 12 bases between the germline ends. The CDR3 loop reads CASSLKQGRETQYF. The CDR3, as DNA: TGTGCCAGCAGCTTGAAGCAGGGCAGGGAGACCCAGTACTTC.